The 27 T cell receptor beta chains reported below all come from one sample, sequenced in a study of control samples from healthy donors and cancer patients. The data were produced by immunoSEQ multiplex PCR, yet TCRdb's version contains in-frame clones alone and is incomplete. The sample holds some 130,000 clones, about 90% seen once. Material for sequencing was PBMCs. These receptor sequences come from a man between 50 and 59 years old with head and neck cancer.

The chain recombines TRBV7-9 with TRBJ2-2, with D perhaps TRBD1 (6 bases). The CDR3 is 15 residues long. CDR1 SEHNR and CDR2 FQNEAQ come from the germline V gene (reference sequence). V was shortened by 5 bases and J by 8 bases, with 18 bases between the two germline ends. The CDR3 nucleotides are TGTGCCAGCAGCCGCGGACAGTCGTTGGGTGGGGAGCTGTTTTTT. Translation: CASSRGQSLGGELFF.

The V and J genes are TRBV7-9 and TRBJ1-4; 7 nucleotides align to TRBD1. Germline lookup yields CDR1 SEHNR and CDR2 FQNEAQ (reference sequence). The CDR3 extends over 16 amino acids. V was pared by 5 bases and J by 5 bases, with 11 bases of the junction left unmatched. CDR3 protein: CASSPQGTARNEKLFF. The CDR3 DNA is TGTGCCAGCAGCCCCCAAGGGACAGCGCGGAATGAAAAACTGTTTTTT.

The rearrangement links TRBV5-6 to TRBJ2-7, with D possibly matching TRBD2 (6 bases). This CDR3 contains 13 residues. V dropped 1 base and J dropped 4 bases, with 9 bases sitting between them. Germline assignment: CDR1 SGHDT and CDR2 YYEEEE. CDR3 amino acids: CASSLTSRYEQYF. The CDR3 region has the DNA TGTGCCAGCAGCTTGACTAGCCGGTACGAGCAGTACTTC.

The CDR3 DNA follows: TGTGCCAGCACAGGGGGCGCGAACACCGGGGAGCTGTTTTTT. Residues: CASTGGANTGELFF. The chain links TRBV6-5 to TRBJ2-2, with 8 bases identical to TRBD1. CDR1 is MNHEY, CDR2 SVGAGI, per germline. V dropped 7 bases and J dropped 0; count of bases not matched to a gene: 1. CDR3 length equals 14 residues.

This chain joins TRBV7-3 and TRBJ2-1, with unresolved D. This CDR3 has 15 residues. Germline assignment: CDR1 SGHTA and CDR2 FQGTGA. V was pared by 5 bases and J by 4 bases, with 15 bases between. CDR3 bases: TGTGCCAGCAGCATCTCACGGGCCAGGTACAATGAGCAGTTCTTC. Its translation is CASSISRARYNEQFF. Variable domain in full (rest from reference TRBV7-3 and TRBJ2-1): GAGVSQTPSNKVTEKGKYVELRCDPISGHTALYWYRQSLGQGPEFLIYFQGTGAADDSGLPNDRFFAVRPEGSVSTLKIQRTERGDSAVYLCASSISRARYNEQFFGPGTRLTVL.

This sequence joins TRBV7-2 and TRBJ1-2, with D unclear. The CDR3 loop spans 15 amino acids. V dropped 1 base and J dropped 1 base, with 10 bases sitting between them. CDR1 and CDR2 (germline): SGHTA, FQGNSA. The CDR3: CASSLVGAVNYGYTF. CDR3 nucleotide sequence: TGTGCCAGCAGCTTAGTTGGTGCAGTTAACTATGGCTACACCTTC.

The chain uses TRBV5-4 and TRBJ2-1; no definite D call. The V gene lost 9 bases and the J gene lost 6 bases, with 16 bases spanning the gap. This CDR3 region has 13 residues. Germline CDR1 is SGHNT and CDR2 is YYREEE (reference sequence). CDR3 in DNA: TGTGCCACCACTGTCAGGCGGTCCAATGAGCAGTTCTTC. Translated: CATTVRRSNEQFF. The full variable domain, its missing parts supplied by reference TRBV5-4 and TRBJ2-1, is ETGVTQSPTHLIKTRGQQVTLRCSSQSGHNTVSWYQQALGQGPQFIFQYYREEENGRGNFPPRFSGLQFPNYSSELNVNALELDDSALYLCATTVRRSNEQFFGPGTRLTVL.

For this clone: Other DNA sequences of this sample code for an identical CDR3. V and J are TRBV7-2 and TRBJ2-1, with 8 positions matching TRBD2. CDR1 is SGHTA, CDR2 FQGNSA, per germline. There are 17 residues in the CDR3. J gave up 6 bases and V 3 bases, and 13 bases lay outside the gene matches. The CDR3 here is CASSFSSGGLMGNEQFF. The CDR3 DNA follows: TGTGCCAGCAGCTTCTCGAGCGGGGGCCTTATGGGCAATGAGCAGTTCTTC.

CDR3 in DNA: TGTGCCAGTACCGATGGTTACGAGCAGTACTTC. Amino acids: CASTDGYEQYF. The chain couples TRBV19 to TRBJ2-7; D gene ambiguous. The CDR3 spans 11 residues. Trimming took off 7 bases at V and 4 bases at J, with 8 bases between the two ends. In germline, CDR1 is LNHDA, CDR2 SQIVND (reference sequence).

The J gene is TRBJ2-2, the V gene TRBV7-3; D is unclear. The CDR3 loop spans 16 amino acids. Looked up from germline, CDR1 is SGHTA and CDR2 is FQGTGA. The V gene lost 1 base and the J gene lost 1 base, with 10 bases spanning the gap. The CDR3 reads CASSLIGTVNTGELFF. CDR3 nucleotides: TGTGCCAGCAGCTTAATTGGTACAGTGAACACCGGGGAGCTGTTTTTT.

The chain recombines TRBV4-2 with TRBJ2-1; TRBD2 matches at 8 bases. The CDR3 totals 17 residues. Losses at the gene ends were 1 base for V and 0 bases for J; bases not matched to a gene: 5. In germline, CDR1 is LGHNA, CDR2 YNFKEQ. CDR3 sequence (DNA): TGTGCCAGCAGCCAAGTTAGCGGGACGAGCTCCTACAATGAGCAGTTCTTC. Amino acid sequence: CASSQVSGTSSYNEQFF.

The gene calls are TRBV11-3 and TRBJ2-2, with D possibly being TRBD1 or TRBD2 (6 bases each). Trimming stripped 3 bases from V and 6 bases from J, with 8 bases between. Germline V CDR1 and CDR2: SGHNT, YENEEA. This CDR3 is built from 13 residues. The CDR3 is CASSLRGAGELFF. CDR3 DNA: TGTGCCAGCAGCTTGAGGGGGGCCGGGGAGCTGTTTTTT. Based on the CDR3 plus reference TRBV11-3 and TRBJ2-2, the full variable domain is EAGVVQSPRYKIIEKKQPVAFWCNPISGHNTLYWYLQNLGQGPELLIRYENEEAVDDSQLPKDRFSAERLKGVDSTLKIQPAELGDSAVYLCASSLRGAGELFFGEGSRLTVL.

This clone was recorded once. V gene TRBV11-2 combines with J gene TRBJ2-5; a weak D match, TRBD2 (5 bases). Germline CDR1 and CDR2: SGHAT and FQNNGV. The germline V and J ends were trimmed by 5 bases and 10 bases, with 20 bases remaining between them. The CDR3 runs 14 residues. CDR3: CASSPRTDSRDQYF. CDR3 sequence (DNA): TGTGCCAGCAGCCCCCGGACGGACTCGAGGGACCAGTACTTC.

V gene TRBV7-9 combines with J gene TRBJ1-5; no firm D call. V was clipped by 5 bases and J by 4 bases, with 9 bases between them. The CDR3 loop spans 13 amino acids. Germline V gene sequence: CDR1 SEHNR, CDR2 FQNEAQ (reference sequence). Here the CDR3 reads CASSVDGNQPQHF. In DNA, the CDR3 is TGTGCCAGCAGCGTGGACGGTAATCAGCCCCAGCATTTT.

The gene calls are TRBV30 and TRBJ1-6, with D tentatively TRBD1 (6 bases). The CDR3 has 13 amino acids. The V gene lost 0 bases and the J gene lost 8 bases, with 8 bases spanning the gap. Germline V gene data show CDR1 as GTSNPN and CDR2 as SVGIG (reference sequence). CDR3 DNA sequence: TGTGCCTGGAGTGTGGCAGGGGATTCACCCCTCCACTTT. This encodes CAWSVAGDSPLHF.

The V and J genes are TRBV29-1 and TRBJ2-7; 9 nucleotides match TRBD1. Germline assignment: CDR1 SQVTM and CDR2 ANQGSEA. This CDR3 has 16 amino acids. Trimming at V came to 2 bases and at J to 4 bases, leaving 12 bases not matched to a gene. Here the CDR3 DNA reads TGCAGCGTTGAACTATCCGGGACAGGGTCCGAGTACGAGCAGTACTTC. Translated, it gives CSVELSGTGSEYEQYF.

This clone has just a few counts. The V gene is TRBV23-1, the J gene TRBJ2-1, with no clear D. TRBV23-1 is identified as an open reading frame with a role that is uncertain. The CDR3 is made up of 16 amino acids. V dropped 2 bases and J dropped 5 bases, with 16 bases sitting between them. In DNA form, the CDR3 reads TGCGCCAGCAGTCAACAACTTAAGGGTGACAACAATGAGCAGTTCTTC. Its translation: CASSQQLKGDNNEQFF.

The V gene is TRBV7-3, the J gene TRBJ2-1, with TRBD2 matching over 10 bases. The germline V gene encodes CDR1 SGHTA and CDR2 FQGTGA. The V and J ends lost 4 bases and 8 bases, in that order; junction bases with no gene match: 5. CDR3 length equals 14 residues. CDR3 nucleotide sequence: TGTGCCAGCAGCTCTGGGACTAGCGCGGATGAGCAGTTCTTC. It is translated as CASSSGTSADEQFF.

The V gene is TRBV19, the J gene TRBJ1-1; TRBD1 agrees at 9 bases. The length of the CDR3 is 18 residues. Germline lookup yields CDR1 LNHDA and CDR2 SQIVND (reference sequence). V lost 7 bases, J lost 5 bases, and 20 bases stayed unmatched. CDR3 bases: TGTGCCAGTAAGGGGACGGGACAGGGATCCCTTGGGTGGACTGAAGCTTTCTTT. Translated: CASKGTGQGSLGWTEAFF.

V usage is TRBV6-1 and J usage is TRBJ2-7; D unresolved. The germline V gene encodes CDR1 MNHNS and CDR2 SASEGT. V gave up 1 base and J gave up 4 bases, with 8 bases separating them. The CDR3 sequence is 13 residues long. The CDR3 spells CASSEVALYEQYF. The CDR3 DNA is TGTGCCAGCAGTGAAGTGGCACTGTACGAGCAGTACTTC.

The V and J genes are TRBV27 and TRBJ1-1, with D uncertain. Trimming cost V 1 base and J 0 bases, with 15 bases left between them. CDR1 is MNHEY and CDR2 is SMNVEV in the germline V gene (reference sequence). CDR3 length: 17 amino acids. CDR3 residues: CASSLYPNVGMNTEAFF. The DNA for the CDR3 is TGTGCCAGCAGTTTATACCCTAATGTAGGGATGAACACTGAAGCTTTCTTT.

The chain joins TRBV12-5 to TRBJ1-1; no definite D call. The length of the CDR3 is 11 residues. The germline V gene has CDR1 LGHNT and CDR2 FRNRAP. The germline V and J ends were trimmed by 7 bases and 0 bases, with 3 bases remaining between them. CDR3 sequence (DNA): TGTGCTAGTGTATTGAACACTGAAGCTTTCTTT. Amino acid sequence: CASVLNTEAFF. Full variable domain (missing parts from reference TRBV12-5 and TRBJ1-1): DARVTQTPRHKVTEMGQEVTMRCQPILGHNTVFWYRQTMMQGLELLAYFRNRAPLDDSGMPKDRFSAEMPDATLATLKIQPSEPRDSAVYFCASVLNTEAFFGQGTRLTVV.

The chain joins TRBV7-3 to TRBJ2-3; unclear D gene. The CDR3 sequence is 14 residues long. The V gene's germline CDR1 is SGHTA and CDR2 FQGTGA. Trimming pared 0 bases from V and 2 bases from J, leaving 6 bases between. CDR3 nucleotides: TGTGCCAGCAGCTTAACGTCGGCCACAGATACGCAGTATTTT. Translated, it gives CASSLTSATDTQYF.

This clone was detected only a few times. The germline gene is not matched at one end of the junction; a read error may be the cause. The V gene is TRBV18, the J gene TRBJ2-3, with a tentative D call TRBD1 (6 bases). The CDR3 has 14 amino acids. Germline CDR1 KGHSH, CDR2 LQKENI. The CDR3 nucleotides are TGTGCCAGCTCCCCACAGGGCCGCACAGATACGCAGTATTTT. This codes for CASSPQGRTDTQYF.

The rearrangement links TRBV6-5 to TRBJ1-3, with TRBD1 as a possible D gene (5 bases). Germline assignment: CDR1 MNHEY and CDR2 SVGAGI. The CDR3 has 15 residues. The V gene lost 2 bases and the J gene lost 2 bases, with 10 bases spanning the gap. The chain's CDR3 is CASSYGSGPGNTIYF. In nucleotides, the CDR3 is TGTGCCAGCAGTTACGGGTCAGGGCCTGGAAACACCATATATTTT.

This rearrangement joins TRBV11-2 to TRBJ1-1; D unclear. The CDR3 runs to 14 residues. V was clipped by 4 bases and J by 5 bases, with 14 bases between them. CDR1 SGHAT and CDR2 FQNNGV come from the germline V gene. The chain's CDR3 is CASSYFGLGTEAFF. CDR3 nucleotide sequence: TGTGCCAGCAGCTACTTTGGGTTGGGGACTGAAGCTTTCTTT.

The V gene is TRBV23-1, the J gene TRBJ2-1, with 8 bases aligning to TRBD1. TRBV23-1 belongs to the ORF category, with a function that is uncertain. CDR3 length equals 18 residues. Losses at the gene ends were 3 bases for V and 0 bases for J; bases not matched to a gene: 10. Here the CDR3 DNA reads TGCGCCAGCAGTCATGGACAGGGATCCCTCCCCTCCTACAATGAGCAGTTCTTC. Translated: CASSHGQGSLPSYNEQFF.